This is a list of T cell receptor beta chains from one sample in a study of shared clonotypes between healthy human individuals. Clones were sequenced by immunoSEQ multiplex PCR, and TCRdb holds only the in-frame ones, with some missing. The data hold roughly 500,000 clones, with 70% to 80% observed a single time. The sample taken for sequencing was PBMCs. The receptor set was obtained from a woman in her forties in good health. Some clones in this sample may be carry-over from other donors' samples. The CDR3 runs from the conserved cysteine through the conserved F or W. D genes are given only for firm matches. Clone size appears in some rows only: once, few, many, or a class for an expanded clone.

V,D,size,J,DNA,CDR3
TRBV5-1,NA,NA,TRBJ2-3,TGCGCCAGCAGCTTGGAACAGGCAGGGGATACGCAGTATTTT,CASSLEQAGDTQYF
TRBV4-1,NA,NA,TRBJ2-3,TGCGCCAGCACCCCCCCCGGGGATGGTACGCAGTATTTT,CASTPPGDGTQYF
TRBV27,TRBD1,NA,TRBJ1-1,TGTGCCAGCAAAACTCAGGGGGCAGGCACTGAAGCTTTCTTT,CASKTQGAGTEAFF
TRBV27,NA,NA,TRBJ2-7,TGTGCCAGCAGCGGGAGCAGGGCTGGCGAGCAGTACTTC,CASSGSRAGEQYF
TRBV18,TRBD2,few,TRBJ2-2,TGTGCCAGCTCACTGGGGTTCGGGACTAAGAACACCGGGGAGCTGTTTTTT,CASSLGFGTKNTGELFF
TRBV21-1,NA,NA,TRBJ1-4,TGTGCCAGCAGCAAAGGCACCTGGAAAAGAAATGAAAAACTGTTTTTT,CASSKGTWKRNEKLFF
TRBV5-5,TRBD1,NA,TRBJ1-2,TGTGCCAGCAGCCTCGGCGGGACAGGGATATGGTATGGCTACACCTTC,CASSLGGTGIWYGYTF
TRBV5-1,TRBD1,NA,TRBJ2-3,TGCGCCAGCAGCACGGGACAGAGCACAGATACGCAGTATTTT,CASSTGQSTDTQYF
TRBV2,TRBD2,NA,TRBJ2-1,TGTGCCAGCACGCGGGAGGCAAACTACAATGAGCAGTTCTTC,CASTREANYNEQFF
TRBV6-6,TRBD1,NA,TRBJ1-2,TGTGCCAGCAGTCGGGACAGCAACTATGGCTACACCTTC,CASSRDSNYGYTF
TRBV4-3,NA,many,TRBJ1-1,TGCGCCAGCAGCCTCACAGGTGGGAACACTGAAGCTTTCTTT,CASSLTGGNTEAFF
TRBV11-2,NA,NA,TRBJ2-7,TGTGCCAGCAGCTTAGATCTAGCCTCTATAGAGCAGTACTTC,CASSLDLASIEQYF
TRBV28,NA,NA,TRBJ1-1,TGTGCCAGCAGTTTACCCGAGAACACTGAAGCTTTCTTT,CASSLPENTEAFF
TRBV6-1,NA,few,TRBJ1-2,TGTGCCAGCAGTGAGGTGGGGGGTGGCTACACCTTC,CASSEVGGGYTF